A selection of T cell receptor beta chains follows, all from one sample in a study of early T cells in non-severe SARS-CoV-2 infection. One entry per CDR3 protein, called by TCRdb with MiXCR from the 5' RACE reads. The table has about 70,000 distinct CDR3 sequences, about a tenth seen once. Sequences were derived from whole blood, sampled at baseline. The receptors come from an adult who was a healthcare worker with PCR-confirmed SARS-CoV-2 infection or an uninfected control (not recorded which). Each CDR3 is given with its conserved first and last residue. The order of the fields is CDR3 protein, CDR3 DNA, J gene, clone size, D gene, V gene. The D gene is left open where the match is weak. Clone size, where shown, is once, few, many, or a class for clones that have expanded.

CASANNEQFF	TGTGCCAGCGCGAACAATGAGCAGTTCTTC	TRBJ2-1	-	-	TRBV11-1
CASGTDNQETQYF	TGTGCCAGCGGGACAGACAACCAAGAGACCCAGTACTTC	TRBJ2-5	many	TRBD1	TRBV28
CASRWTGRETQYF	TGTGCCAGCAGGTGGACAGGGCGCGAGACCCAGTACTTC	TRBJ2-5	-	TRBD1	TRBV12-3/TRBV12-4
CAKIFSGSSYNEQFF	TGTGCCAAAATATTTAGCGGGAGCTCCTACAATGAGCAGTTCTTC	TRBJ2-1	few	TRBD2	TRBV5-5
CASTASPALGNEQFF	TGTGCCAGCACGGCTAGCCCAGCTCTAGGCAATGAGCAGTTCTTC	TRBJ2-1	-	-	TRBV25-1
CASSTERRDNEKLFF	TGTGCCAGCAGTACTGAGCGGCGGGATAATGAAAAACTGTTTTTT	TRBJ1-4	few	-	TRBV7-8
CSATSLAGDTDTQYF	TGCAGTGCTACATCCCTAGCGGGAGACACAGATACGCAGTATTTT	TRBJ2-3	few	TRBD2	TRBV20-1
CASSFGITDTQYF	TGTGCCAGCAGTTTCGGGATCACAGATACGCAGTATTTT	TRBJ2-3	-	-	TRBV12-3/TRBV12-4
CASSYEGLETQYF	TGTGCCAGCAGTTACGAGGGCTTGGAGACCCAGTACTTC	TRBJ2-5	-	-	TRBV6-5
CASSSDSGGRTQYF	TGTGCCAGCAGCTCGGACAGTGGCGGCCGGACCCAGTACTTC	TRBJ2-5	few	-	TRBV7-2
CASSLVDEAFF	TGTGCCAGCAGCTTAGTGGACGAAGCTTTCTTT	TRBJ1-1	few	-	TRBV7-9
CASSVAGLLAGGVHEQFF	TGTGCCAGCAGCGTAGCTGGTTTGCTAGCGGGAGGGGTGCATGAGCAGTTCTTC	TRBJ2-1	-	TRBD2	TRBV9
CASSLDETGSTGELFF	TGTGCCAGCAGCTTAGATGAGACAGGGTCCACCGGGGAGCTGTTTTTT	TRBJ2-2	-	TRBD1	TRBV7-6
CASSFSSRGTEAFF	TGTGCCAGCAGTTTCAGCTCCAGGGGGACTGAAGCTTTCTTT	TRBJ1-1	many	TRBD1	TRBV12-3/TRBV12-4
CASSFTEQETQYF	TGCGCCAGCAGCTTCACAGAACAAGAGACCCAGTACTTC	TRBJ2-5	few	-	TRBV5-1
CASSGRWVAQNNEQFF	TGTGCCAGCTCAGGACGGTGGGTGGCTCAGAACAATGAGCAGTTCTTC	TRBJ2-1	few	-	TRBV18
CASSTPGHVSYEQYF	TGTGCCAGCAGCACACCGGGACACGTCTCCTACGAGCAGTACTTC	TRBJ2-7	-	-	TRBV28
CASSPQTDYNEQFF	TGTGCCAGCAGTCCACAGACGGACTACAATGAGCAGTTCTTC	TRBJ2-1	-	-	TRBV28
CASSSVALSTDTQYF	TGTGCCAGCAGTTCTGTAGCGCTGAGCACAGATACGCAGTATTTT	TRBJ2-3	few	-	TRBV27
CASSQQRTSGQIQETQYF	TGCGCCAGCAGCCAGCAGAGGACTAGCGGCCAAATACAAGAGACCCAGTACTTC	TRBJ2-5	-	TRBD2	TRBV4-1
CASSWVGSEQYF	TGTGCCAGCAGCTGGGTGGGGTCCGAGCAGTACTTC	TRBJ2-7	-	-	TRBV7-9
CASSPLATGRNTEAFF	TGTGCCAGCAGTCCCCTCGCGACAGGGCGAAACACTGAAGCTTTCTTT	TRBJ1-1	many	TRBD1	TRBV28
CASSPHQGLAGAYEQYF	TGTGCCAGCAGCCCACACCAGGGACTAGCGGGAGCCTACGAGCAGTACTTC	TRBJ2-7	-	TRBD2	TRBV28
CASGLGTQETQYF	TGTGCCAGCGGGTTGGGGACACAAGAGACCCAGTACTTC	TRBJ2-5	many	-	TRBV6-5
CASSQATRWDTEQYF	TGCGCCAGCAGCCAAGCTACCCGGTGGGATACCGAGCAGTACTTC	TRBJ2-7	-	-	TRBV4-3
CASSKEWGSTGELFF	TGCGCCAGCAGCAAGGAGTGGGGGAGCACCGGGGAGCTGTTTTTT	TRBJ2-2	many	-	TRBV5-1
CASSSLAGGRETQYF	TGTGCCAGCAGTTCCCTAGCGGGAGGTCGAGAGACCCAGTACTTC	TRBJ2-5	many	TRBD2	TRBV6-2/TRBV6-3
CASSLQVSGANVLTF	TGTGCCAGCAGCCTACAGGTATCTGGGGCCAACGTCCTGACTTTC	TRBJ2-6	many	-	TRBV11-2
CASSFPQGWNYGYTF	TGTGCCAGCAGTTTCCCGCAGGGGTGGAACTATGGCTACACCTTC	TRBJ1-2	few	-	TRBV28
CASSYSTSGRARAYNVQFF	TGTGCCAGCAGTTACTCGACTAGCGGGAGGGCCAGGGCCTACAATGTGCAGTTCTTC	TRBJ2-1	-	TRBD2	TRBV6-5
CASSFTVAYEQYF	TGTGCCAGCAGCTTTACGGTCGCCTACGAGCAGTACTTC	TRBJ2-7	-	-	TRBV5-5
CAWSVGNMNTEAFF	TGTGCCTGGAGTGTAGGCAACATGAACACTGAAGCTTTCTTT	TRBJ1-1	-	-	TRBV30
CASSQWTGASTLHF	TGTGCCAGCAGCCAATGGACAGGGGCCAGCACCCTCCACTTT	TRBJ1-6	many	TRBD1	TRBV14
CASSMRGDREEQYF	TGCGCCAGCAGCATGCGTGGGGACAGGGAAGAGCAGTACTTC	TRBJ2-7	many	TRBD1	TRBV5-1
CASSFSGTPGDYGYTF	TGCGCCAGCAGCTTTAGTGGCACTCCGGGGGACTATGGCTACACCTTC	TRBJ1-2	few	-	TRBV5-1
CASLSLAKNIQYF	TGTGCTAGTCTAAGCTTAGCCAAAAACATTCAGTACTTC	TRBJ2-4	many	-	TRBV7-7
CASSSEYGAGELFF	TGTGCCAGCAGCTCGGAGTATGGTGCCGGGGAGCTGTTTTTT	TRBJ2-2	many	-	TRBV5-4
CAWSDSEMRLTSGANVLTF	TGTGCCTGGAGTGATTCCGAGATGAGGCTTACCTCTGGGGCCAACGTCCTGACTTTC	TRBJ2-6	many	-	TRBV30
CSVLPGANTGELFF	TGCAGCGTTCTTCCCGGCGCGAACACCGGGGAGCTGTTTTTT	TRBJ2-2	few	-	TRBV29-1
CASSLEMGVTEAFF	TGTGCCAGCAGCTTGGAGATGGGGGTCACTGAAGCTTTCTTT	TRBJ1-1	-	-	TRBV5-4
CASSFGEGLGNQPQHF	TGTGCCAGCAGTTTCGGGGAGGGGTTGGGCAATCAGCCCCAGCATTTT	TRBJ1-5	few	-	TRBV28
CASSYSGTGANPYGYTF	TGTGCCAGCAGTTACTCCGGGACAGGGGCGAATCCATATGGCTACACCTTC	TRBJ1-2	many	TRBD1	TRBV6-6
CASSQSWGNQPQHF	TGCGCCAGCAGTCAATCTTGGGGAAATCAGCCCCAGCATTTT	TRBJ1-5	-	-	TRBV23-1
CASMRTEGAGKMVGYTF	TGTGCCAGTATGAGAACCGAGGGCGCGGGCAAAATGGTCGGCTACACCTTC	TRBJ1-2	many	-	TRBV19
CSASRTGDSGELFF	TGCAGTGCTAGTAGGACAGGGGATTCCGGGGAGCTGTTTTTT	TRBJ2-2	few	TRBD1	TRBV20-1
CASSQAPYEKLFF	TGTGCCAGCAGCCAAGCCCCTTATGAAAAACTGTTTTTT	TRBJ1-4	many	-	TRBV16
CASSPDRLSNYGYTF	TGTGCCAGCTCACCCGACAGACTCTCTAACTATGGCTACACCTTC	TRBJ1-2	-	-	TRBV18
CASSFSGANVLTF	TGTGCCAGCAGCTTCTCTGGGGCCAACGTCCTGACTTTC	TRBJ2-6	many	-	TRBV6-2/TRBV6-3
CASSPRLAGVSEQYF	TGTGCCAGCAGCCCCCGGCTAGCGGGAGTCTCCGAGCAGTACTTC	TRBJ2-7	few	TRBD2	TRBV6-5
CASSLNPGQPQHF	TGTGCCAGCAGCTTAAACCCGGGGCAGCCCCAGCATTTT	TRBJ1-5	many	-	TRBV7-2
CASSPTSGRVTEQYF	TGTGCCAGCTCACCAACTAGCGGGAGGGTCACCGAGCAGTACTTC	TRBJ2-7	-	TRBD2	TRBV18
CASSGTGHEKLFF	TGTGCCAGCAGCGGGACAGGTCATGAAAAACTGTTTTTT	TRBJ1-4	many	TRBD1	TRBV14